This TCR beta chain was found in a study of tumor-infiltrating lymphocytes in oesophageal squamous cell carcinoma. TCRdb called the PCR reads again in MiXCR, with one record for every CDR3 protein. The table has 15,000 or so distinct CDR3 sequences, about 50% seen once. This clonotype was obtained from a female donor with esophageal squamous cell carcinoma. Sequencing was performed on normal esophageal tissue next to the tumor.

As DNA, the CDR3 is TGTGCCAGCTCTCCTAAGGGGTTCTCCTATAATTCACCCCTCCACTTT. It codes for CASSPKGFSYNSPLHF. The genes are TRBV6-1 and TRBJ1-6; TRBD1 is a possible D gene (5 bases). The CDR3 covers 16 residues. Trimming pared 8 bases from V and 0 bases from J, leaving 14 bases between. The germline V gene has CDR1 MNHNS and CDR2 SASEGT.